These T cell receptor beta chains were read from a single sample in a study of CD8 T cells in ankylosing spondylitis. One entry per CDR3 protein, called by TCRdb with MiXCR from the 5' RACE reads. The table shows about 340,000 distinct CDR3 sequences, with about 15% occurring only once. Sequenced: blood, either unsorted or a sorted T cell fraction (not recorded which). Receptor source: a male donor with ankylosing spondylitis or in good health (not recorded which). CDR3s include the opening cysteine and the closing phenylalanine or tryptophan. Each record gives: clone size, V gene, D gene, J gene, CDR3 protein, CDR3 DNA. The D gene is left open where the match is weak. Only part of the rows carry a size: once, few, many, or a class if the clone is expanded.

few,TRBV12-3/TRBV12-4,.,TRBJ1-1,CASPGRGGTEAFF,TGTGCCAGCCCTGGGAGGGGGGGCACTGAAGCTTTCTTT
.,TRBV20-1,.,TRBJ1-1,CSSRGQGMTEAFF,TGCAGTTCTCGGGGGCAGGGAATGACTGAAGCTTTCTTT
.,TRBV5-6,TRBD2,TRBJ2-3,CASSYGTSGSSADTQYF,TGTGCCAGCAGCTATGGGACTAGCGGGAGTTCGGCAGATACGCAGTATTTT
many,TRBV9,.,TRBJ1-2,CASSVGGESNYGYTF,TGTGCCAGCAGCGTAGGAGGGGAGTCTAACTATGGCTACACCTTC
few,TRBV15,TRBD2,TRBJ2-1,CATSKSSGSLYNEQFF,TGTGCCACCAGCAAATCTAGCGGGTCTCTCTACAATGAGCAGTTCTTC
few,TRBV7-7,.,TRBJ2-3,CASSLRAGALDTQYF,TGTGCCAGCAGCTTAAGGGCGGGGGCCTTGGATACGCAGTATTTT
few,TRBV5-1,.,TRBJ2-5,CASSPTGWGETQYF,TGCGCCAGCAGCCCCACAGGGTGGGGAGAGACCCAGTACTTC
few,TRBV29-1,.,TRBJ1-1,CSVEAQVNTEAFF,TGCAGCGTTGAAGCACAGGTGAACACTGAAGCTTTCTTT
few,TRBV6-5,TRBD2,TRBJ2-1,CASSSLLRLAGANEQFF,TGTGCCAGCAGTTCCCTCCTCAGACTAGCGGGAGCTAATGAGCAGTTCTTC
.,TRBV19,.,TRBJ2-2,CASSIRPEDLDTGELFF,TGTGCCAGTAGTATACGCCCCGAGGATTTAGACACCGGGGAGCTGTTTTTT
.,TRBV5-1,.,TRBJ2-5,CASSLGSGVREETQYF,TGCGCCAGCAGCTTGGGGTCCGGCGTCAGGGAAGAGACCCAGTACTTC
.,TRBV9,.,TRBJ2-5,CASSAGWVAETQYF,TGTGCCAGCAGCGCAGGCTGGGTAGCTGAGACCCAGTACTTC
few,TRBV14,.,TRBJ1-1,CASSQDRGDGEAFF,TGTGCCAGCAGCCAAGATAGGGGGGATGGTGAAGCTTTCTTT
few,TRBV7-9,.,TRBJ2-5,CASSLSSQRSGRETQYF,TGTGCCAGCAGCTTATCTTCACAACGTAGCGGTCGGGAGACCCAGTACTTC
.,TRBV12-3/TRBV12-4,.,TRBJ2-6,CASSLYGSGANVLTF,TGTGCCAGCAGTTTATATGGGTCTGGGGCCAACGTCCTGACTTTC
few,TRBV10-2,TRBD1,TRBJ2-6,CASSPGQGSRAGANVLTF,TGCGCCAGCAGTCCCGGACAGGGGAGCAGGGCTGGGGCCAACGTCCTGACTTTC
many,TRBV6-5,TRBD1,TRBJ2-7,CASSSGQGHYEQYF,TGTGCCAGCAGTTCGGGACAGGGGCACTACGAGCAGTACTTC
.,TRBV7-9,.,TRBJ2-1,CASSSSGPSSYNEQFF,TGTGCCAGCAGCTCAAGCGGACCGAGCTCCTACAATGAGCAGTTCTTC
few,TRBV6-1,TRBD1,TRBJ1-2,CASTRTGGDSNYGYTF,TGTGCCAGCACAAGAACAGGGGGCGACTCTAACTATGGCTACACCTTC
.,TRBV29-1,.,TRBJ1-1,CSVGSGLEDTEAFF,TGCAGCGTTGGATCGGGTCTTGAGGACACTGAAGCTTTCTTT
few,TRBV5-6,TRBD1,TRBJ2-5,CASSFGTGVLETQYF,TGTGCCAGCAGTTTTGGGACAGGGGTATTAGAGACCCAGTACTTC
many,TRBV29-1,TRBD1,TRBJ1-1,CSVVGQGAYTEAFF,TGCAGCGTTGTTGGACAGGGGGCCTACACTGAAGCTTTCTTT
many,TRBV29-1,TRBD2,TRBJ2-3,CSVRYRTSGSGADTQYF,TGCAGCGTACGCTATCGGACTAGCGGGAGTGGTGCAGATACGCAGTATTTT
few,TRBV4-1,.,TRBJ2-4,CASSQVAVAKNIQYF,TGCGCCAGCAGCCAAGTCGCGGTAGCCAAAAACATTCAGTACTTC
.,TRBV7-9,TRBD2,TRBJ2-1,CASRSSGSSYNEQFF,TGTGCCAGCAGGTCTAGCGGGAGCTCCTACAATGAGCAGTTCTTC
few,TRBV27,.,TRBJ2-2,CASSRQGGTGELFF,TGTGCCAGCAGTCGGCAGGGGGGCACCGGGGAGCTGTTTTTT
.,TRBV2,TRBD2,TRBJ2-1,CSSGTYNEQFF,TGTTCTAGCGGGACCTACAATGAGCAGTTCTTC
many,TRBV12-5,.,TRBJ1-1,CASGLRQVSGDNTEAFF,TGTGCTAGTGGTTTGAGACAGGTCTCAGGGGATAACACTGAAGCTTTCTTT
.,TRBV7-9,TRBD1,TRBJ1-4,CASSFGTGQEKLFF,TGTGCCAGCAGCTTCGGGACAGGACAAGAAAAACTGTTTTTT
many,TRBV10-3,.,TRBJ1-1,CATTDGGGTEAFF,TGTGCCACCACCGACGGGGGAGGCACTGAAGCTTTCTTT
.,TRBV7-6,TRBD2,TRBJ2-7,CASSLVAGGPEVYEQYF,TGTGCCAGCAGCTTAGTAGCGGGAGGGCCGGAAGTTTACGAGCAGTACTTC
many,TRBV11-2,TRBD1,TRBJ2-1,CASSPGTGRNEQFF,TGTGCCAGCAGCCCCGGGACAGGGCGTAATGAGCAGTTCTTC
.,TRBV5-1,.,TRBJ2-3,CASSPVERTSTDTQYF,TGCGCCAGCAGCCCCGTGGAAAGAACAAGCACAGATACGCAGTATTTT
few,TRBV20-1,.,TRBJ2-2,CSARDLLAGELFF,TGCAGTGCTAGAGATCTTTTAGCCGGGGAGCTGTTTTTT
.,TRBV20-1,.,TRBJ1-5,CSATRANNQPQHF,TGCAGTGCTACGAGGGCTAACAATCAGCCCCAGCATTTT
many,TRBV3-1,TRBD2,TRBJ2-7,CASSSRGGFSYEQYF,TGTGCCAGCTCTTCTCGCGGGGGGTTCTCCTACGAGCAGTACTTC
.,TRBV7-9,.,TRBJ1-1,CASSPGVPGTEAFF,TGTGCCAGCAGCCCAGGGGTGCCGGGCACTGAAGCTTTCTTT
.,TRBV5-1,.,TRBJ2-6,CASSLRADSSGANVLTF,TGCGCCAGCAGCTTACGGGCGGATAGCTCTGGGGCCAACGTCCTGACTTTC
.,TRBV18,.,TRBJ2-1,CASSTERYEQFF,TGTGCCAGCTCAACAGAGCGCTATGAGCAGTTCTTC
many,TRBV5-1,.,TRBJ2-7,CASSLGGLYEQYF,TGCGCCAGCAGCCTGGGGGGGCTCTACGAGCAGTACTTC
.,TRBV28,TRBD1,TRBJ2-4,CASSLAGQGGNIQYF,TGTGCCAGCAGTTTGGCGGGACAGGGCGGAAACATTCAGTACTTC
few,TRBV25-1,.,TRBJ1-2,CASSLQGQGHHGYTF,TGTGCCAGCAGTCTTCAGGGGCAGGGGCATCATGGCTACACCTTC